The present entry profiles one TCR beta chain with its context. The antigen remains unidentified. The library was made from cDNA and included unique molecular identifiers. There were about 1 to 10 million T cells, and around 460,000 cDNA molecules came from them. TCRdb called the PCR reads again in MiXCR, with one record for every CDR3 protein. The sample carries about 460,000 distinct CDR3 sequences, less than 45% recorded once. The sample is drawn from a study of post-analysis software for immune sequencing data. Study-level information: Several disease courses (relapsing-remitting, secondary progressive and progressive-relapsing) of multiple sclerosis were included. Study results and caveats: Multiple sclerosis was associated with a significant reduction in normalized Chao1 diversity relative to controls.

The sequence was obtained from a girl aged 5-17 years with multiple sclerosis. Sequencing was carried out using blood.

CDR3 sequence reads: CASSGRSPLDGGYTF. Written as DNA, the CDR3 is TGTGCCAGCAGCGGGCGGTCCCCCCTTGATGGAGGCTACACCTTC. V usage is TRBV9 and J usage is TRBJ1-2, with D unresolved. V was pared by 3 bases and J by 8 bases, with 20 bases between. The germline V gene encodes CDR1 SGDLS and CDR2 YYNGEE. This CDR3 spans 15 amino acids.